Here is one T cell receptor (beta chain) with its context. At one end the junction does not follow the germline gene, possibly because of a read error. Amplification of TCR beta CDR3 regions used RNA as the template. First-round RT-PCR of the TCR CDR3 relied on the HTBI primer set. TCRdb re-called the multiplex PCR reads through MiXCR, storing one row per CDR3 protein. The data contain approximately 600,000 distinct CDR3 sequences, about 17% of them singletons. Germline loops: CDR1 MNHNS, CDR2 SASEGT. The CDR3 runs 12 residues. The sample comes from a study of T cells in Graves' hyperthyroidism and ophthalmopathy. The overall study: Initial diagnosis, before any treatment, was when peripheral blood was collected.

The study excluded patients with uncontrolled infection, other autoimmune disease, pregnancy or lactation. The specimen was blood. This sequence was found in a woman aged 25 to 45 with Graves' hyperthyroidism. V usage is TRBV6-1 and J usage is TRBJ1-2; D may be TRBD1 (6 bases). The CDR3 region has the DNA TGTGCCATCAGTCGGGACACAAACGGCTACACCTTC. The encoded protein is CAISRDTNGYTF.